The subject of this entry is one T cell receptor (beta chain). What it binds is unknown. In nominal health when sampled, donors likely had unrecorded immune exposures nonetheless. The germline V gene encodes CDR1 KGHSH and CDR2 LQKENI. CDR3 length: 18 residues. The J segment lost 1 base and the V segment lost 3 bases, leaving 9 bases of the junction unmatched. In the PCR, 60 Vbeta and 13 Jbeta primers were used. The table came from immunoSEQ multiplex PCR; TCRdb's copy has only in-frame clones and leaves some out. The table lists more than 95,000 clones, roughly 80% of them singletons. This specimen belongs to a study of cytomegalovirus exposure and HLA in healthy donors. Study-wide results and caveats: Under in vitro conditions, a few CMV-associated chains were confirmed as specific for CMV antigens. Cytomegalovirus-associated TCR beta chains were listed, numbering roughly 150. Cytomegalovirus status, reportedly, was diagnosed with high specificity and sensitivity by the classifier.

The chain couples TRBV18 to TRBJ2-1, with 10 bases fitting TRBD1. The origin of this receptor is a woman in her 50s in good health and CMV-seronegative. Sequencing input: PBMCs. The CDR3 sequence: CASSPSSRDRGSYNEQFF. The CDR3 DNA sequence: TGTGCCAGCTCACCCTCGTCCCGGGACAGGGGTTCCTACAATGAGCAGTTCTTC.